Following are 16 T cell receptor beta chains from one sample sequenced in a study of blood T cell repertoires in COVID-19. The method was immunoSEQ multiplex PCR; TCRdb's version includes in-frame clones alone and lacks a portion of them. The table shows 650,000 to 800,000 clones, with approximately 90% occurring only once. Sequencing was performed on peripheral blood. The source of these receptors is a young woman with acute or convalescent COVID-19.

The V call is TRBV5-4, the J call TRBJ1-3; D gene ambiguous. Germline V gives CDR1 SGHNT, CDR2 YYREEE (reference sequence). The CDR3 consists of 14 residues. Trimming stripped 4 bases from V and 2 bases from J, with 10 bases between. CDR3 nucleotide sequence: TGTGCCAGCAGCACGGTTCCCGCTGGAAACACCATATATTTT. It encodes CASSTVPAGNTIYF.

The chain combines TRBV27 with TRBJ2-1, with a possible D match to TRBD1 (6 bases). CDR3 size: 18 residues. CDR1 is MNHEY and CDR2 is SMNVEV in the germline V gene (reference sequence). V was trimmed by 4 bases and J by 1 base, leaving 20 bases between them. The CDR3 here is CASSWIKTGLRSYNEQFF. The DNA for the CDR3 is TGTGCCAGCAGTTGGATCAAGACAGGCTTAAGGTCCTACAATGAGCAGTTCTTC.

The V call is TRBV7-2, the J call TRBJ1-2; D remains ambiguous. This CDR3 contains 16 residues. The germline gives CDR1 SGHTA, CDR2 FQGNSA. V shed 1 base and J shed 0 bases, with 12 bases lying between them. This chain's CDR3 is CASSLDSGSPNYGYTF. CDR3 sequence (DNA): TGTGCCAGCAGCTTAGATTCGGGGAGCCCTAACTATGGCTACACCTTC.

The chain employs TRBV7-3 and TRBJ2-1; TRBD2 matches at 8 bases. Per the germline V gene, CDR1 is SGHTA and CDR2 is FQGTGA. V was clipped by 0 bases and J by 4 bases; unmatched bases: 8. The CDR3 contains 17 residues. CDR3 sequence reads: CASSLTPGSGEYNEQFF. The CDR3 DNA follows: TGTGCCAGCAGCTTAACCCCGGGTAGCGGGGAGTACAATGAGCAGTTCTTC. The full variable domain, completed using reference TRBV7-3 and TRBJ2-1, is GAGVSQTPSNKVTEKGKYVELRCDPISGHTALYWYRQSLGQGPEFLIYFQGTGAADDSGLPNDRFFAVRPEGSVSTLKIQRTERGDSAVYLCASSLTPGSGEYNEQFFGPGTRLTVL.

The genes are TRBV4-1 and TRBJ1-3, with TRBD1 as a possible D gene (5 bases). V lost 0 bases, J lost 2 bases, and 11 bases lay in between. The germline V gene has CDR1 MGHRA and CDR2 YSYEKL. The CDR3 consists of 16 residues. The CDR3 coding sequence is TGCGCCAGCAGCCAAGATCTACCAGGGACTGGAAACACCATATATTTT. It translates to CASSQDLPGTGNTIYF.

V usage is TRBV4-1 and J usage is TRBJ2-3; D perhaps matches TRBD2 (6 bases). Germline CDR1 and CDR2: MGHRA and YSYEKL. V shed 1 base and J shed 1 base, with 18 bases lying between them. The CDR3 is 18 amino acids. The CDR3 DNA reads TGCGCCAGCAGCCAAGGCCCTTCTCCGGGGGTCGGCACAGATACGCAGTATTTT. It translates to CASSQGPSPGVGTDTQYF.

The CDR3: CASSAGQFYEQYF. The CDR3 nucleotides are TGTGCCAGCAGCGCGGGACAGTTCTACGAGCAGTACTTC. The J gene is TRBJ2-7, the V gene TRBV9; 7 bases align to TRBD1. J gave up 3 bases and V 3 bases, and 3 bases lay outside the gene matches. The CDR3 contains 13 residues. CDR1 is SGDLS and CDR2 is YYNGEE in the germline V gene.

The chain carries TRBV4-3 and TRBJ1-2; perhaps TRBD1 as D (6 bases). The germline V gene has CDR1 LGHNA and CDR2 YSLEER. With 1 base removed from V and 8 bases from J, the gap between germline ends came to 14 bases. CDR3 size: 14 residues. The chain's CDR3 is CASSQGSQGKGYTF. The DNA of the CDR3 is TGCGCCAGCAGCCAAGGATCACAGGGCAAAGGCTACACCTTC.

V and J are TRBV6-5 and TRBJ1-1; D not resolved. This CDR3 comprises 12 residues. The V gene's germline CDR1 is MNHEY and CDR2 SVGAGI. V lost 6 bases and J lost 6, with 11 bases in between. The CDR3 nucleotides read TGTGCCAGCAGCGTCGTCGGGGCTGAAGCTTTCTTT. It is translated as CASSVVGAEAFF.

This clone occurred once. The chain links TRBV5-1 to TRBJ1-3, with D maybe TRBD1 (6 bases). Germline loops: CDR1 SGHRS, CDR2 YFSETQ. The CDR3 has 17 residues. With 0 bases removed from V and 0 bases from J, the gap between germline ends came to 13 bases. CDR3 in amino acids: CASSLDPAGASGNTIYF. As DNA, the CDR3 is TGCGCCAGCAGCTTGGACCCCGCAGGGGCCTCTGGAAACACCATATATTTT. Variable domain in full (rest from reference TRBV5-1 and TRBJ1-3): KAGVTQTPRYLIKTRGQQVTLSCSPISGHRSVSWYQQTPGQGLQFLFEYFSETQRNKGNFPGRFSGRQFSNSRSEMNVSTLELGDSALYLCASSLDPAGASGNTIYFGEGSWLTVV.

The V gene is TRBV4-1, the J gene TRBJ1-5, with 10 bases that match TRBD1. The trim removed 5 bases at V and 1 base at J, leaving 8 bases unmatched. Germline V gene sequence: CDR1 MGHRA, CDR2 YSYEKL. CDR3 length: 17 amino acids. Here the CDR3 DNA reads TGCGCCAGCAGCTTGACAGGGGGCCAACTAAGCAATCAGCCCCAGCATTTT. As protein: CASSLTGGQLSNQPQHF.

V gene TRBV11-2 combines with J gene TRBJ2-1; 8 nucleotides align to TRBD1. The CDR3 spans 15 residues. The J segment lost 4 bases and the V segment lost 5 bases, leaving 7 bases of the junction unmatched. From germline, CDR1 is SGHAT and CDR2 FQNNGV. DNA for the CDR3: TGTGCCAGCAGCGCCGGACAGGGACCTTACAATGAGCAGTTCTTC. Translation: CASSAGQGPYNEQFF.

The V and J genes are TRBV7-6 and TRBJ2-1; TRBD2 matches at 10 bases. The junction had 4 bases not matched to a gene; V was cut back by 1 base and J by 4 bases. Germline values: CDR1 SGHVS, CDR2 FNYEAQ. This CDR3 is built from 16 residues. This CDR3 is CASSLVPSGGYNEQFF. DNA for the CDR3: TGTGCCAGCAGCTTAGTCCCTAGCGGGGGTTACAATGAGCAGTTCTTC.

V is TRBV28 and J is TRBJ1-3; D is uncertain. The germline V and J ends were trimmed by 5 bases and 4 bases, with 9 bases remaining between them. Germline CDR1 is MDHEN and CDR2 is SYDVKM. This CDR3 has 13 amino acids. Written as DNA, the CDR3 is TGTGCCAGCAGTGCCCCGGGAGGAAACACCATATATTTT. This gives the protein CASSAPGGNTIYF. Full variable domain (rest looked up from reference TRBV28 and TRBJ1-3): DVKVTQSSRYLVKRTGEKVFLECVQDMDHENMFWYRQDPGLGLRLIYFSYDVKMKEKGDIPEGYSVSREKKERFSLILESASTNQTSMYLCASSAPGGNTIYFGEGSWLTVV.

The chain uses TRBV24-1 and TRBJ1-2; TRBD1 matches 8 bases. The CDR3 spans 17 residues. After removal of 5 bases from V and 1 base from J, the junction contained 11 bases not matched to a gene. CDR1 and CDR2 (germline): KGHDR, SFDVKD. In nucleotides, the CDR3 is TGTGCCACCAGTGGCTCAGGGGGCGCGGGGGTTAACTATGGCTACACCTTC. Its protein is CATSGSGGAGVNYGYTF.

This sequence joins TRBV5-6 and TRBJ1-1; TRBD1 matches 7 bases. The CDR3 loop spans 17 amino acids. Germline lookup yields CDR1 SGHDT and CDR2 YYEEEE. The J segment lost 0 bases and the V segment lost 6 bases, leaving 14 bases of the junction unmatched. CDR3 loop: CASIRWAGGFMNTEAFF. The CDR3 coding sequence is TGTGCCAGCATCAGATGGGCAGGGGGTTTTATGAACACTGAAGCTTTCTTT.